This TCR beta chain came from a study of blood T cell repertoires in COVID-19 (dated by TCRdb to 2019 to 2021). For the wider study: The collaborator samples originated in the United States, Italy and Spain and spanned the acute and convalescent phases of COVID-19. The prospective study material was composed of cDNA or gDNA derived from T cells, B-cell-depleted T cells, or PBMCs. Subjects who had been exposed to COVID-19, were actively infected with it, or had recovered from it provided the deeply sampled blood TCRbeta repertoires that made up the dataset. The repertoires were made available in a free public database intended to serve as a resource for research on the immune response to SARS-CoV-2. The samples were drawn from the first 160 participants of the ongoing ImmuneRACE study and from roughly 1,300 subjects provided by 6 global collaborators. A de-identified subject ID, COVID-19 status, age in years and sex were almost always included in the sample metadata. HLA class I and class II types, where available, came from metadata supplied by the sample provider rather than from assay-based typing.

The CDR3 spans 15 residues, from the cysteine through the phenylalanine. This entry keeps only the CDR3 DNA: 45 bases, framed from base 1. CDR1 and CDR2, looked up from the germline V gene, are SGHDN and FVKESK. Ends trimmed: V by 3 bases, J by 8 bases; bases unmatched to a gene: 5. A remark on this clone: This receptor's antigen is unknown. Base qualities are missing; no much larger clone stands one base away.

TCRbeta CDR3 regions were amplified from genomic DNA using the immunoSEQ Assay, a bias-controlled multiplex PCR. Turning to the authors' computational methods: The number of nucleated cells in each sample was estimated by amplification of reference gene primers within the assay. To quantify the absolute abundance of each unique TCRbeta CDR3 rearrangement, sequence reads were collapsed and filtered. For each sample, productive Simpson clonality was calculated by taking the square root of Simpson's diversity index across productive rearrangements. Drawn from immuneACCESS, this table holds only the in-frame rearrangements with V and J called that TCRdb kept. Clones are partly lost; checked studies trace under half to an unresolved V gene and leave the rest unexplained. That table is the source of V, J and clone size, and D and trimming were worked out from the DNA. For this sample the table gives approximately 220,000 clones, of which 86% were detected only once. 3.5% to 4% of the sample goes to the ten largest clones.

Beyond this particular receptor, the publication reports: The quantity of clinical and demographic metadata differed by source and by participant and was supplied without curation.

Participants in the prospective study were aged about 18 to 90 years, lived in about two dozen United States geographic areas, and enrolled through a virtual design. Cohort assignment in the prospective study relied on participant-reported clinical history from a screening survey and a study questionnaire. In the prospective study, mobile phlebotomists collected whole blood, serum and a nasopharyngeal or oropharyngeal swab from each participant. Prospective study participants could optionally give additional blood draws and questionnaires over an approximately 2-month period. Prospective study blood samples were shipped either frozen or at room temperature before DNA extraction.

The chain uses TRBV14 and TRBJ2-5, and TRBD2 aligns with 14 junction nucleotides. The sequenced material came from PBMCs or T cells enriched from blood (not recorded which). The source of this sequence is a woman aged 40 to 55 with acute COVID-19. The CDR3 protein is CASSQGTSGRSTQYF. The DNA reads as follows: TGTGCCAGCAGCCAGGGGACTAGCGGGAGATCTACCCAGTACTTC.